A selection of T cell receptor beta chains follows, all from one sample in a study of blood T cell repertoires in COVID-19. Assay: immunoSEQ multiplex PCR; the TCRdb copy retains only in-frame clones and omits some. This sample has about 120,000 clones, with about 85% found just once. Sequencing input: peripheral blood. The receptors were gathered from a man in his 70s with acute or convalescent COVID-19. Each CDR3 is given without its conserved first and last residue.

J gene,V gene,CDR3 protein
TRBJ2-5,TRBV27,ASSHRRGETQY
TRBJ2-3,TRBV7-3,ASSSGGWTDTQY
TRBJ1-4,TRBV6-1,ASSESGAAGEKLF
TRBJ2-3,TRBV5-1,ASSLRAGGQADTQY
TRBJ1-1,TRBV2,ASSDRRNTEAF
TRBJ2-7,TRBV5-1,ASSLWTGSSYEQY
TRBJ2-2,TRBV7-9,ASSLVEWSLKPGELF
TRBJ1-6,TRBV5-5,ASSFTSSLRADSPLH
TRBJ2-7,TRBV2,ASSDLEGGSYEQY
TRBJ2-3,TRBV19,ATEDRSTDTQY
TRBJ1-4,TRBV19,ASHRTGDEKLF
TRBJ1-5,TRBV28,ASSFGFVGPQH
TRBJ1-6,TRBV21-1,ASSKGKGQVKTRNSPLH
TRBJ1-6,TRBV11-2,ASSLQAGGGNSPLH
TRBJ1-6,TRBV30,AWSGLVNSPLH
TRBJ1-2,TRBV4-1,ASSLQDRGPFYGYT
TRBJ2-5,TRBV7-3,ASSLSGHGGETQY
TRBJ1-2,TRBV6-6,ASSPLFSRGLYDGYT
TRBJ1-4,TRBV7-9,ASSPGQGAYEKLF
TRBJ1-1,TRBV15,ATRPGVNTEAF
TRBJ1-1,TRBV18,ASSPNGRENTEAF
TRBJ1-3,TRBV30,ACEGSSGNTIY
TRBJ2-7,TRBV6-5,ASTEGGILYEQY
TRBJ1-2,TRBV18,ASSPPTGVGYGYT
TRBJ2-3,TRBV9,ASSVDNRAVDTQY
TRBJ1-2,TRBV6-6,ASSYSGDYGYT
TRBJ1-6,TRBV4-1,ASRQGQGYNSPLH
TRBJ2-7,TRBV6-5,ASSYDRSLSYEQY
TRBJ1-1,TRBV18,ASSPAGTPNTEAF
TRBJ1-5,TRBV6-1,ASSDQGAQPQH
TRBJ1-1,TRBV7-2,ASSAQGGWTEAF
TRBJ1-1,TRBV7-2,ASSLGIGSRRAF
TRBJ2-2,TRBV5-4,ASSLGQGETGELF